This T cell receptor beta chain comes out of a study of human versus mouse CDR3 diversity and MHC coevolution. About the research overall: immunoSEQ was reported to reach one in 200,000 T cells sensitivity.

Method: immunoSEQ multiplex PCR; TCRdb's copy keeps in-frame clones and lacks some. The table lists about 77,000 clones, around 92% of them singletons. The CDR3 consists of 13 residues. Trimming cost V 2 bases and J 8 bases, with 11 bases left between them. The germline V gene encodes CDR1 WNHNN and CDR2 SYGVQD (reference sequence). Sequencing input: naive CD4+ T cells from blood. As to subset: CD45RO-negative CD62L-positive naive CD4 T cells. The chain links TRBV10-1 to TRBJ2-3; D unresolved. The clonotype was recovered from a person between 25 and 70 years old in good health. The CDR3 DNA reads as TGCGCCAGCAGTGAGAGTCCACCTACTACGCAGTATTTT. Its translation: CASSESPPTTQYF.